This TCR beta chain was observed in a study of T cells in Graves' hyperthyroidism and ophthalmopathy. Study-level background: Peripheral blood was acquired at first diagnosis, ahead of any therapy whatsoever. Regarding the study as a whole: Within blood appeared most thyroid clonotypes that had expanded above 0.001.

TCR beta CDR3 regions were amplified from RNA. The HTBI set primed first-round TCR CDR3 RT-PCR. TCRdb called the multiplex PCR reads again in MiXCR, with one record for every CDR3 protein. The data hold around 240,000 distinct CDR3 sequences, with about 14% observed a single time. Clinical symptoms, serum thyroxine, TRAb, thyroid ultrasound and orbital computed tomography informed diagnoses. First hyperthyroidism diagnosis is when the blood sample was obtained, before any ophthalmopathy symptoms. This clonotype was detected many times. Its target is unknown. Trimming cost V 3 bases and J 5 bases, with 14 bases left between them. Germline assignment: CDR1 SQVTM and CDR2 ANQGSEA. The CDR3 has 13 residues.

This TCR was recovered from a woman in her forties with Graves' hyperthyroidism that later progressed to Graves' ophthalmopathy. This chain joins TRBV29-1 and TRBJ2-7; weak D call: TRBD2 (6 bases). The sequenced material came from blood. CDR3 residues: CSVDGGLGHEQYF. The CDR3 DNA is TGCAGCGTTGATGGGGGGTTAGGCCACGAGCAGTACTTC.